This T cell receptor beta chain is from a study of blood T cell repertoires in COVID-19. Study-wide background: The United States, Italy and Spain were the sources of the acute and convalescent COVID-19 samples. PBMCs, B-cell-depleted T cells, or T cells were the source of the cDNA or gDNA that made up the material.

In the study's own analysis: Nucleated cell number was recorded as an estimate derived from reference gene primer amplification. Sequencing was performed with immunoSEQ multiplex PCR; in TCRdb, only in-frame clones are kept and a portion is missing. V and J calls plus clone size are reproduced from that table; the DNA served to infer D and trimming. The data show under 550,000 clones, with about 90% seen just once and 0.7% to 1% held by the top ten. The germline CDR1 and CDR2 sequences are LGHDT and YNNKEL (reference sequence). The CDR3 loop spans 13 amino acids. Trimming pared 2 bases from V and 4 bases from J, leaving 6 bases between. Seattle cases were enrolled at active infection and followed longitudinally. This clone came up once.

This clonotype originated in a young man with COVID-19, enrolled during active disease. The chain recombines TRBV3-1 (or the pseudogene TRBV3-2) with TRBJ1-5, with unresolved D. The sequenced sample was peripheral blood. This chain's CDR3 is CASSQSGNQPQHF. CDR3 in DNA: TGTGCCAGCAGCCAATCAGGAAATCAGCCCCAGCATTTT.